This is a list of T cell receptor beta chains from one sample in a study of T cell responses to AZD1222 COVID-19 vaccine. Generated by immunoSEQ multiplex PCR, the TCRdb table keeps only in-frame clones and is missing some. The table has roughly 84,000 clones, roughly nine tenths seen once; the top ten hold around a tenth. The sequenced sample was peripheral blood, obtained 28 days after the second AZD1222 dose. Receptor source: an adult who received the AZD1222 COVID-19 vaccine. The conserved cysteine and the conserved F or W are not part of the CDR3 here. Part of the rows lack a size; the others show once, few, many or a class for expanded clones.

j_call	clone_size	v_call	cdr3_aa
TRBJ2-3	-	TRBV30	AWSVQDRQY
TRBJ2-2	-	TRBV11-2	ASSLRGAGGELF
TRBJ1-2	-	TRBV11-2	ASSLDASSDGYT
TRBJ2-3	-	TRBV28	ASSLFGGGRDTQY
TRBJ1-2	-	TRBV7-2	ASSPRRGGGGYGYT
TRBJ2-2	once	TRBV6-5	ASKRAGGRTGELF
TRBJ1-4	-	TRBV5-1	ASNELGTRSEKLF
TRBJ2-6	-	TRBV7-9	ASSLALTARSGANVLT
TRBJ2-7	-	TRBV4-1	ASSQSVGAFEQY
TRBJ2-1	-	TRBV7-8	ASSLRGGTSRNEQF
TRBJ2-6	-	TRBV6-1	ASSGRGTVYSGANVLT
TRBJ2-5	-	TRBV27	ASSLSEQETQY
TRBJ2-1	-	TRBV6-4	ASSDGAGAYNEQF
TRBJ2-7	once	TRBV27	ASSLDVRRGGSYEQY
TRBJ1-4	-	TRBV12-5	ASGLVGPNEKLF
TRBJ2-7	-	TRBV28	ASRPTGLRVEQY
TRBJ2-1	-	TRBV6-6	ASSPPRTVYNEQF
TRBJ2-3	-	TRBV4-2	ASSQDVGTAQNTQY
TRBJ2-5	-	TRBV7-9	ASTEGAGGETQY
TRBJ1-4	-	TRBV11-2	ASSAIGINEKLF
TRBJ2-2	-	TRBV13	ASDRTGTTGELF
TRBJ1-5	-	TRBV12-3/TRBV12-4	ASNKGREQPQH
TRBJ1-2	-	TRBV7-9	ASSGGRSYGYT
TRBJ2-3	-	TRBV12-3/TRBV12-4	ASSSGTDTQY
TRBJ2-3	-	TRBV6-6	ASSYIQY
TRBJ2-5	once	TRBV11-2	ASSLGYQETQY
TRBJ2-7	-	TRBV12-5	ASAGDAESNEQY
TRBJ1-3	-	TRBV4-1	ASSRDAGPLSGNTIY
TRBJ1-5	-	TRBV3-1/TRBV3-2	ASSQDGQGQPQH
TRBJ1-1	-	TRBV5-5	ASSLGRPGAGTEAF
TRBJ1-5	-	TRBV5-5	ASSLLGGPVNQPQH
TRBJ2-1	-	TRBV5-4	ASSLGETYNEQF
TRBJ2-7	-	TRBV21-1	ASSRREDKQY
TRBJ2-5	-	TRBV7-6	ASSPSPYPQETQY
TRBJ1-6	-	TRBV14	ASSQVDLGALH
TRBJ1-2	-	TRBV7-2	ASSLAGPGNGGYT
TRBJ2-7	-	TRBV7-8	ASSFRDRGTYEQY
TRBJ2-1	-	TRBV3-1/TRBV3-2	AILAGEGPYNEQF
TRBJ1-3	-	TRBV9	ASSVEGTGPGNTIY
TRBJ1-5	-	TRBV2	ASRGQPDQPQH
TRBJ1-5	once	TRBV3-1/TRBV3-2	ASSLRLGQPQH
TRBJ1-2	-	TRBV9	ASSAGTGPYGYT
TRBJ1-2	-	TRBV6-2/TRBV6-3	ASSSHEWEFGGYT
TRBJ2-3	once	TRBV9	ASSVGQNTDTQY
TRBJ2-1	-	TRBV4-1	ASSHRWQIAQNEQF
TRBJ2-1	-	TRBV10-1	ASTSRDRGYNEQF
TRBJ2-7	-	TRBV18	ASSPPSFYEQY
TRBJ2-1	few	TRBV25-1	ASSLAGGFYNEQF
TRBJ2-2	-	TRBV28	ASSLGGVDTGELF
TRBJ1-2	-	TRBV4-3	ASSPSSGANYGYT
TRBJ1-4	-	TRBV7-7	ASSPLGTGEEKLF
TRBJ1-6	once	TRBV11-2	ASSLTQSRNSPLH